Listed here are 29 T cell receptor beta chains from one sample, sequenced in a study of siplizumab effects on memory and regulatory T cells. Here immunoSEQ multiplex PCR was the method, and the copy in TCRdb shows in-frame clones only, minus some. Altogether over 85,000 clones are present, around 90% being singletons, with the ten largest covering under 1.5%. Sample: CD4+ T cells sorted from blood. The origin of the receptors is a human donor in good health.

The chain uses TRBV6-6 and TRBJ1-2; D is uncertain. CDR1 and CDR2 (germline): MNHNY, SVGAGI (reference sequence). Trimming removed 11 bases at V and 7 bases at J, with 5 bases between. The CDR3 totals 8 residues. The CDR3 reads CARPGYTF. The CDR3 DNA follows: TGTGCCCGCCCTGGCTACACCTTC.

The chain employs TRBV5-1 and TRBJ2-1; D perhaps matches TRBD1 (6 bases). V lost 1 base, J lost 0 bases, and 20 bases lay in between. This CDR3 contains 19 residues. In germline, CDR1 is SGHRS, CDR2 YFSETQ. The CDR3 DNA follows: TGCGCCAGCAGCTTGATGGGGGCGGCGTTTGTGGGCTCCTACAATGAGCAGTTCTTC. This gives the protein CASSLMGAAFVGSYNEQFF.

The rearrangement uses TRBV11-2 and TRBJ1-3, with TRBD1 as a possible D gene (5 bases). The CDR3 loop spans 16 amino acids. From germline, CDR1 is SGHAT and CDR2 FQNNGV. The germline V and J ends were trimmed by 3 bases and 0 bases, with 12 bases remaining between them. The CDR3 reads CASSLTGANSGNTIYF. In nucleotides, the CDR3 is TGTGCCAGCAGCTTGACTGGGGCGAACTCTGGAAACACCATATATTTT.

The genes are TRBV27 and TRBJ1-6, with D possibly being TRBD1 (6 bases). V was pared by 6 bases and J by 9 bases, with 21 bases between. The CDR3 spans 16 residues. The germline gives CDR1 MNHEY, CDR2 SMNVEV (reference sequence). This chain's CDR3 is CASRDVLGAFGSPLHF. Here the CDR3 DNA reads TGTGCCAGCAGGGACGTCCTGGGGGCTTTTGGTTCACCCCTCCACTTT.

The V call is TRBV2, the J call TRBJ2-2, with TRBD2 matching over 10 bases. CDR3 length equals 15 residues. The germline CDR1 and CDR2 sequences are SNHLY and FYNNEI. Trimming cost V 8 bases and J 1 base; bases outside gene matches: 4. The chain's CDR3 is CASGLAEMNTGELFF. DNA of the CDR3: TGTGCCAGCGGACTAGCGGAGATGAACACCGGGGAGCTGTTTTTT.

CDR3 protein: CASSFRISTDTQYF. In nucleotides, the CDR3 is TGTGCCAGCAGTTTCAGGATTAGCACAGATACGCAGTATTTT. The gene calls are TRBV27 and TRBJ2-3; D is ambiguous. Germline-derived CDR1 and CDR2 are MNHEY and SMNVEV (reference sequence). This CDR3 spans 14 amino acids. V lost 3 bases, J lost 0 bases, and 7 bases lay in between.

J is TRBJ2-2 and V is TRBV7-9; 7 bases line up with TRBD1. This CDR3 spans 14 amino acids. The J segment lost 5 bases and the V segment lost 4 bases, leaving 4 bases of the junction unmatched. The germline V gene has CDR1 SEHNR and CDR2 FQNEAQ (reference sequence). CDR3 protein: CASSWGQYTGELFF. The CDR3 DNA reads TGTGCCAGCAGCTGGGGACAGTATACCGGGGAGCTGTTTTTT.

The J gene is TRBJ2-3, the V gene TRBV30; 7 bases are shared with TRBD2. The trim removed 2 bases at V and 3 bases at J, leaving 8 bases unmatched. Germline loops: CDR1 GTSNPN, CDR2 SVGIG (reference sequence). This CDR3 region has 15 residues. This CDR3 is CAWSPRDYRTDTQYF. The DNA for the CDR3 is TGTGCCTGGAGTCCCCGGGACTACCGAACAGATACGCAGTATTTT.

CDR3 nucleotide sequence: TGTGCCAGCAGCGAACGCAGGGGATGGGACACCATATATTTT. Amino acids: CASSERRGWDTIYF. This chain links TRBV7-9 with TRBJ1-3; TRBD1 is a possible D gene (6 bases). Between the trimmed V and J ends, which lost 5 bases and 8 bases, there was a span of 16 bases. Germline V gives CDR1 SEHNR, CDR2 FQNEAQ (reference sequence). CDR3 length: 14 residues.

This chain connects TRBV6-1 to TRBJ1-5; D might be TRBD1 (5 bases). V lost 10 bases and J 7 bases, leaving 17 bases between the germline ends. CDR3 length: 13 amino acids. Looked up from germline, CDR1 is MNHNS and CDR2 is SASEGT. DNA for the CDR3: TGTGCCACTCGAAAGACAGATTTCCAGCCCCAGCATTTT. Its translation is CATRKTDFQPQHF.

The chain joins TRBV14 to TRBJ1-4; D unresolved. CDR1 is SGHDN, CDR2 FVKESK, per germline. V was cut by 5 bases and J by 8 bases, with 18 bases left in between. This CDR3 is 15 amino acids long. The CDR3 here is CASSTRLGSGEKLFF. CDR3 in DNA: TGTGCCAGCAGCACCCGGCTCGGCTCGGGGGAAAAACTGTTTTTT.

V and J are TRBV10-1 and TRBJ2-7; 10 nucleotides agree with TRBD2. Losses at the gene ends were 6 bases for V and 2 bases for J; bases not matched to a gene: 4. The length of the CDR3 is 14 residues. Per the germline V gene, CDR1 is WNHNN and CDR2 is SYGVQD (reference sequence). In DNA, the CDR3 is TGCGCCAGCAGCCCTAGCGGGAGCACCTACGAGCAGTACTTC. Translated: CASSPSGSTYEQYF.

The rearrangement links TRBV10-3 to TRBJ1-1; no definite D call. The CDR3 contains 14 residues. Trimming cost V 7 bases and J 1 base, with 13 bases left between them. Germline V gene sequence: CDR1 ENHRY, CDR2 SYGVKD. The CDR3, as DNA: TGTGCCATCACCCCCTTTTATCCGAACACTGAAGCTTTCTTT. The encoded protein is CAITPFYPNTEAFF.

The V call is TRBV27, the J call TRBJ2-3; D perhaps matches TRBD2 (6 bases). CDR1 MNHEY and CDR2 SMNVEV come from the germline V gene (reference sequence). V lost 6 bases and J lost 2, with 18 bases in between. The CDR3 covers 16 residues. The CDR3 sequence is CASSRWAGSSTDTQYF. In DNA, the CDR3 is TGTGCCAGCAGCCGCTGGGCGGGGTCGTCCACAGATACGCAGTATTTT.

V is TRBV2 and J is TRBJ2-7; no definite D call. The CDR3 consists of 10 residues. Per germline, CDR1 SNHLY and CDR2 FYNNEI. Deletions cut 10 bases from V and 4 bases from J, with 8 bases between. CDR3 sequence (DNA): TGTGCCACTGTGGGTTACGAGCAGTACTTC. It specifies CATVGYEQYF.

The J gene is TRBJ2-3, the V gene TRBV11-2; the D is unclear. With 0 bases removed from V and 4 bases from J, the gap between germline ends came to 11 bases. Germline V lookup: CDR1 SGHAT, CDR2 FQNNGV. There are 15 residues in the CDR3. CDR3 sequence: CASSLDLKGADTQYF. The CDR3 nucleotides are TGTGCCAGCAGCTTAGACTTGAAGGGCGCAGATACGCAGTATTTT.

This chain connects TRBV6-5 to TRBJ1-2, with unresolved D. V was cut by 7 bases and J by 4 bases, with 16 bases left in between. Germline CDR1 reads MNHEY; CDR2 reads SVGAGI. The CDR3 covers 14 residues. This CDR3 reads CASNPGGQSYGYTF. CDR3 bases: TGTGCCAGCAACCCAGGTGGGCAGTCCTATGGCTACACCTTC.

The V and J genes are TRBV19 and TRBJ2-1; 10 bases match TRBD2. The ends lost 7 bases at V and 8 bases at J; junction bases unmatched: 5. The CDR3 consists of 13 residues. Per the germline V gene, CDR1 is LNHDA and CDR2 is SQIVND (reference sequence). CDR3 coding DNA: TGTGCCAGTAAGGTAGCGGGGGGTGATGAGCAGTTCTTC. Translated, it gives CASKVAGGDEQFF. Full variable domain (remainder filled in from reference TRBV19 and TRBJ2-1): DGGITQSPKYLFRKEGQNVTLSCEQNLNHDAMYWYRQDPGQGLRLIYYSQIVNDFQKGDIAEGYSVSREKKESFPLTVTSAQKNPTAFYLCASKVAGGDEQFFGPGTRLTVL.

This chain links TRBV5-8 with TRBJ1-1; D call uncertain. Trimming took 0 bases from V and 0 from J, leaving 9 bases between them. The CDR3 runs 15 residues. Germline assignment: CDR1 SGHTS and CDR2 YDEGEE. The DNA of the CDR3 is TGTGCCAGCAGCTTGGCCACCCGAATGAACACTGAAGCTTTCTTT. Amino acids: CASSLATRMNTEAFF. Combining the CDR3 with reference TRBV5-8 and TRBJ1-1 gives the whole variable domain EAGVTQSPTHLIKTRGQQATLRCSPISGHTSVYWYQQALGLGLQFLLWYDEGEERNRGNFPPRFSGRQFPNYSSELNVNALELEDSALYLCASSLATRMNTEAFFGQGTRLTVV.

V gene TRBV7-9 combines with J gene TRBJ1-1, with D unclear. Germline CDR1 reads SEHNR; CDR2 reads FQNEAQ (reference sequence). The CDR3 covers 16 residues. Trimming cost V 3 bases and J 0 bases, with 14 bases left between them. CDR3 residues: CASSFRGRGVNTEAFF. The CDR3 DNA sequence: TGTGCCAGCAGCTTTCGTGGTCGGGGAGTGAACACTGAAGCTTTCTTT.

The rearrangement links TRBV11-1 to TRBJ1-1, with D perhaps TRBD1 (6 bases). The CDR3 runs to 13 residues. CDR1 is SGHAT and CDR2 is FQDESV in the germline V gene (reference sequence). Trimming removed 5 bases from V and 5 bases from J, with 12 bases in between. The CDR3 DNA is TGTGCCAGCAGCCCAAACACAGGGACTGAAGCTTTCTTT. As protein: CASSPNTGTEAFF.

The rearrangement uses TRBV10-3 and TRBJ2-4; 7 bases are shared with TRBD1. The germline V gene encodes CDR1 ENHRY and CDR2 SYGVKD. With V trimmed by 5 bases and J by 7 bases, 5 bases remained unmatched. The CDR3 sequence is 13 residues long. This CDR3 is CAISPDRENIQYF. Here the CDR3 DNA reads TGTGCCATCAGTCCTGACAGGGAGAACATTCAGTACTTC.

CDR3 in DNA: TGTGCCAGCAGATCACAGGGGAAAGGCTACACCTTC. Its protein is CASRSQGKGYTF. The chain recombines TRBV6-6 with TRBJ1-2; 7 bases fit TRBD1. CDR1 and CDR2 from the germline V gene are MNHNY and SVGAGI (reference sequence). This CDR3 is built from 12 residues. The ends lost 6 bases at V and 8 bases at J; junction bases unmatched: 6.

This chain uses TRBV5-4 with TRBJ1-1, with D maybe TRBD1 (5 bases). The V end lost 4 bases, the J end lost 4 bases, and 26 bases lay between the germline ends. Germline loops: CDR1 SGHNT, CDR2 YYREEE (reference sequence). CDR3 length: 18 residues. CDR3 amino acids: CASSLAPGLVSGGTEAFF. CDR3 in DNA: TGTGCCAGCAGCCTGGCCCCGGGGCTGGTGAGCGGTGGCACTGAAGCTTTCTTT.

This clone appeared a single time. The rearrangement uses TRBV7-8 and TRBJ2-6; no firm D call. The CDR3 is made up of 19 amino acids. V lost 1 base and J lost 0, with 16 bases in between. CDR1 is SGHVS and CDR2 is FQNEAQ in the germline V gene. The CDR3 nucleotides are TGTGCCAGCAGCTTAGTCCGGCTAGAATTCAACTCTGGGGCCAACGTCCTGACTTTC. It translates to CASSLVRLEFNSGANVLTF.

The chain employs TRBV6-1 and TRBJ2-2; D may match TRBD1 or TRBD2 (5 bases each). CDR3 length: 13 amino acids. V lost 6 bases to trimming and J lost 7 bases, with 12 bases between them. CDR1 is MNHNS and CDR2 is SASEGT in the germline V gene. The CDR3 coding sequence is TGTGCCAGCAGGGAGAGGGGAATCGGGGAGCTGTTTTTT. Its translation is CASRERGIGELFF.

The chain couples TRBV25-1 to TRBJ2-1; tentatively, D is TRBD2 (6 bases). The CDR3 spans 14 residues. Trimming removed 3 bases at V and 7 bases at J, with 13 bases between. Germline V lookup: CDR1 MGHDK, CDR2 SYGVNS. DNA for the CDR3: TGTGCCAGCAGTGACCCCGGGACTCTGAATGAGCAGTTCTTC. This sequence encodes CASSDPGTLNEQFF.

J is TRBJ1-1 and V is TRBV6-4; D is unclear. The CDR3 covers 13 residues. Germline lookup yields CDR1 MRHNA and CDR2 SNTAGT. V was trimmed by 2 bases and J by 1 base, leaving 5 bases between them. CDR3 in amino acids: CASSDTENTEAFF. In nucleotides, the CDR3 is TGTGCCAGCAGTGACACGGAGAACACTGAAGCTTTCTTT.

The J gene is TRBJ2-5, the V gene TRBV7-7; TRBD1 aligns across 8 bases. This CDR3 comprises 15 residues. Per the germline V gene, CDR1 is SSHAT and CDR2 is FNYEAQ (reference sequence). The V gene end was trimmed by 1 base and the J gene end by 4 bases; junction bases not matched to a gene: 5. The CDR3 protein is CASSLGGRGRETQYF. CDR3 bases: TGTGCCAGCAGCTTAGGGGGCAGGGGGCGAGAGACCCAGTACTTC.